This TCR beta chain was found in a study of OX40 agonist ivuxolimab in advanced cancers. The wider study: Enrollees could have had prior anti-PD-1, anti-PD-L1 or anti-CTLA-4 therapy, which more than 30% had received.

V lost 5 bases, J lost 2 bases, and 11 bases stayed unmatched. In germline, CDR1 is SGHDN, CDR2 FVKESK. CDR3 length: 17 amino acids. Only in-frame clones appear in the TCRdb table, and some are missing; sequencing was by immunoSEQ multiplex PCR. Here the sample spans about 77,000 clones, about 84% being singletons. The V gene is TRBV14, the J gene TRBJ2-1, with TRBD2 matching 8 bases. This receptor was taken from an adult with an advanced solid tumor such as melanoma, head and neck, liver or kidney cancer. The input for sequencing was CD4+ or CD8+ T cells sorted from blood, taken in a trial of the OX40 agonist ivuxolimab. The CDR3 spells CASSDLYGRVPYNEQFF. CDR3 DNA: TGTGCCAGCAGCGATCTATACGGGAGGGTACCCTACAATGAGCAGTTCTTC.